The rows below give T cell receptor beta chains drawn from one sample of a study of T-cell reconstitution after alpha-beta-depleted transplantation in children. MiXCR, run by TCRdb on the PCR reads, gives a single entry per CDR3 protein. This sample has about 110,000 distinct CDR3 sequences, with around 6.4% found just once. Source: PBMCs, mostly from graft donor cells, taken 360 days after TCRalphabeta/CD19-depleted stem cell transplant. These receptors were obtained from a male patient between 2 and 15 years old who had a stem cell transplant for acute lymphoblastic leukemia, so the T cells may come from the graft donor. Each CDR3 is given with its conserved first and last residue. Fields, in order: J gene, D gene, V gene, clone size, CDR3 DNA, CDR3 protein. D genes are given only for firm matches. Where a row states a size, it is once, few, many or the class of an expanded clone; other rows omit it.

j_call: TRBJ1-2
d_call: -
v_call: TRBV2
clone_size: -
cdr3_nt: TGTGCCAGCAGCCCGGGGCCTTTGGGAAGAGGCTACACCTTC
cdr3_aa: CASSPGPLGRGYTF

j_call: TRBJ2-7
d_call: -
v_call: TRBV6-5
clone_size: -
cdr3_nt: TGTGCCAGCAGTTACTCGAGATGGGGGCCCGGCGAGCAGTACTTC
cdr3_aa: CASSYSRWGPGEQYF

j_call: TRBJ2-2
d_call: TRBD2
v_call: TRBV28
clone_size: many
cdr3_nt: TGTGCCAGCAGTTTATGGCTAGCGGGCGTTAGGAACACCGGGGAGCTGTTTTTT
cdr3_aa: CASSLWLAGVRNTGELFF

j_call: TRBJ2-2
d_call: TRBD1
v_call: TRBV27
clone_size: -
cdr3_nt: TGTGCCAGCAGACGGGGACAGACCACCGGGGAGCTGTTTTTT
cdr3_aa: CASRRGQTTGELFF

j_call: TRBJ2-3
d_call: TRBD2
v_call: TRBV2
clone_size: many
cdr3_nt: TGTGCCAGCAACCCTAGCGGGGGGGCTAGCACAGATACGCAGTATTTT
cdr3_aa: CASNPSGGASTDTQYF

j_call: TRBJ2-5
d_call: -
v_call: TRBV28
clone_size: many
cdr3_nt: TGTGCCAGCAGTTTTAGGCAGGGTAGGGAAGAGACCCAGTACTTC
cdr3_aa: CASSFRQGREETQYF

j_call: TRBJ2-4
d_call: TRBD1
v_call: TRBV12-3/TRBV12-4
clone_size: many
cdr3_nt: TGTGCCAGCAGCCCCGGGACAGGACTAGCCAAAAACATTCAGTACTTC
cdr3_aa: CASSPGTGLAKNIQYF

j_call: TRBJ1-5
d_call: TRBD1
v_call: TRBV5-8
clone_size: -
cdr3_nt: TGTGCCAGCAGTTCCCGGACAGGGTCCGGGCAGCCCCAGCATTTT
cdr3_aa: CASSSRTGSGQPQHF

j_call: TRBJ2-2
d_call: TRBD2
v_call: TRBV12-3/TRBV12-4
clone_size: many
cdr3_nt: TGTGCCAGCAGTCTGGGAGGGGCGCGGAGGGAGCTGTTTTTT
cdr3_aa: CASSLGGARRELFF

j_call: TRBJ2-4
d_call: -
v_call: TRBV28
clone_size: many
cdr3_nt: TGTGCCAGCAGCTTATCTCCAGCCAAAAACATTCAGTACTTC
cdr3_aa: CASSLSPAKNIQYF

j_call: TRBJ1-1
d_call: -
v_call: TRBV2
clone_size: many
cdr3_nt: TGTGCCAGCATTGGCAGGGAGGCTGAAGCTTTCTTT
cdr3_aa: CASIGREAEAFF

j_call: TRBJ2-3
d_call: -
v_call: TRBV4-2
clone_size: -
cdr3_nt: TGTGCCAGCAGCCTCCTACGAGCGGGCACAGATACGCAGTATTTT
cdr3_aa: CASSLLRAGTDTQYF

j_call: TRBJ1-4
d_call: -
v_call: TRBV7-2
clone_size: many
cdr3_nt: TGTGCCAGCAGCGAGGCGGGGGCAACTAATGAAAAACTGTTTTTT
cdr3_aa: CASSEAGATNEKLFF

j_call: TRBJ2-7
d_call: -
v_call: TRBV4-1
clone_size: many
cdr3_nt: TGCGCCAGCAGCCCCGGGACAACCTACGAGCAGTACTTC
cdr3_aa: CASSPGTTYEQYF